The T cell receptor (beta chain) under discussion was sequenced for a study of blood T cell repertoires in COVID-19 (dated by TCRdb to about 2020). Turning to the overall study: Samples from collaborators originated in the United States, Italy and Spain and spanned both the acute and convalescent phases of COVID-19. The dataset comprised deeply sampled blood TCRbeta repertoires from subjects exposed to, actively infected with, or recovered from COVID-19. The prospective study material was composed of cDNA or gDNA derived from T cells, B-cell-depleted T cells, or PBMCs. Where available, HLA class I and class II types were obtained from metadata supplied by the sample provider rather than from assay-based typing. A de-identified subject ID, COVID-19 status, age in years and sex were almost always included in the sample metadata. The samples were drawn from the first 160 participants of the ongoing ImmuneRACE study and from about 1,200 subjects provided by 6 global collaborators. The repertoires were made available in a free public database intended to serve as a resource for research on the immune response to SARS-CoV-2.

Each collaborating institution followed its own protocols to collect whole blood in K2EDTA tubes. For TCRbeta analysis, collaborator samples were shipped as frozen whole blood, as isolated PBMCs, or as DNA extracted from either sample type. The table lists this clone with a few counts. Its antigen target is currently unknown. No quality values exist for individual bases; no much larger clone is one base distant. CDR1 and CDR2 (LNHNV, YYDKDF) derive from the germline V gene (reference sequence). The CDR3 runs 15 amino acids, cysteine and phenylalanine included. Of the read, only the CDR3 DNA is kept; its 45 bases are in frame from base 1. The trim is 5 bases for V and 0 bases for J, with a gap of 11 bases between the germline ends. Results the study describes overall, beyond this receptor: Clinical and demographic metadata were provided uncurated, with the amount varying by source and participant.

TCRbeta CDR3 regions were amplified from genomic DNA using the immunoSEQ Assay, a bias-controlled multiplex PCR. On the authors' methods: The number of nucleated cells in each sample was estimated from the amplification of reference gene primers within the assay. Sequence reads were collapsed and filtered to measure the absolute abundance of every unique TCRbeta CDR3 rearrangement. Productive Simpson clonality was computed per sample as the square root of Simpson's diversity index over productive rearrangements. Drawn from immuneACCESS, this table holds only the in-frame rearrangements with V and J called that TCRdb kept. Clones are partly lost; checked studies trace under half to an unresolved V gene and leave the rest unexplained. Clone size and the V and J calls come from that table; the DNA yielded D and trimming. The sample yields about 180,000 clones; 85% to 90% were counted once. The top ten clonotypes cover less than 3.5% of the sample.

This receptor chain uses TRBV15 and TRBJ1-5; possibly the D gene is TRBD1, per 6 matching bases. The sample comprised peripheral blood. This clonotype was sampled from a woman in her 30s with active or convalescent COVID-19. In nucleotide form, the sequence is TGTGCCACCAGCCCTCAGGGGTATAGCAATCAGCCCCAGCATTTT. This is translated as CATSPQGYSNQPQHF.